This TCR beta chain was found in a study of blood T cell repertoires in COVID-19. Background on the study: The analysed material was cDNA or gDNA that came from T cells, B-cell-depleted T cells, or PBMCs.

Repertoires were generated with immunoSEQ multiplex PCR, while TCRdb's copy carries only in-frame clones and drops some. The table includes 350,000 to 400,000 clones, about nine tenths detected once. Clinical history as reported by participants underpinned cohort assignment. Before they entered the study, exposed participants had met a COVID-19 case within 2 weeks. This CDR3 comprises 15 residues. Germline V lookup: CDR1 SEHNR, CDR2 FQNEAQ (reference sequence). Trimming pared 6 bases from V and 3 bases from J, leaving 15 bases between. The clonotype comes from a woman between 40 and 50 years old who had been exposed to COVID-19. The J gene is TRBJ1-5, the V gene TRBV7-9; weak D call: TRBD1 (5 bases). Sequencing was carried out using PBMCs or T cells enriched from blood (not recorded which). CDR3 in DNA: TGTGCCAGCAGTCACACAGACAGCGACAATCAGCCCCAGCATTTT. Its protein is CASSHTDSDNQPQHF.